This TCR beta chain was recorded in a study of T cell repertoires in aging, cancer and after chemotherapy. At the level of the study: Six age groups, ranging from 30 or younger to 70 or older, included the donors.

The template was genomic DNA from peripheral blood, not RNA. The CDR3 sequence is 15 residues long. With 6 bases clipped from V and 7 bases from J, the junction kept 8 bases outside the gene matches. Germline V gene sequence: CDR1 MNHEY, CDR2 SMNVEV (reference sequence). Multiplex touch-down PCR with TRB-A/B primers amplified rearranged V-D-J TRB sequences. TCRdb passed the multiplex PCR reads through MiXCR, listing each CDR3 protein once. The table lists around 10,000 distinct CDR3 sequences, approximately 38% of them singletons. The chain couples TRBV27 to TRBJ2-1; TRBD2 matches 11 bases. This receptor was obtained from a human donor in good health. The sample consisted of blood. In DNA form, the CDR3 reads TGTGCCAGCAGCCTCTTAGCGGGAGGGGGTAATGAGCAGTTCTTC. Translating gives CASSLLAGGGNEQFF.